This TCR beta chain was profiled in a study of T cell repertoires in ileal Crohn's disease. Turning to the study itself: About half received postoperative treatment, roughly ten with thiopurines and roughly 20 anti-TNF. Biopsies of inflamed ileum from the surgical specimen form M0 samples. General study findings and limits: Active smokers at surgery had more clonal expansions than non-smokers. Every patient over 26.8% clonality showed endoscopic recurrence.

The time point here: inflamed ileum from the surgical specimen. For this clone: Its antigen is currently unknown.

Measured with immunoSEQ multiplex PCR; TCRdb has only the in-frame clones, and not every one. The table records around 11,000 clones, around nine tenths of them present only once. Per germline, CDR1 SGDLS and CDR2 YYNGEE. Trimming took 4 bases from V and 2 from J; bases not matched to a gene: 3. This CDR3 is built from 14 residues. The TCR was taken from an adult with Crohn's disease. This chain links TRBV9 with TRBJ1-3, with 7 bases lining up with TRBD1. Source material: ileal tissue. CDR3 amino acids: CASSYGTAGNTIYF. In nucleotides, the CDR3 is TGTGCCAGCAGCTACGGGACAGCTGGAAACACCATATATTTT.